Listed below are T cell receptor beta chains from one sample, sequenced in a study of cytomegalovirus exposure and HLA in healthy donors. Clones were read by immunoSEQ multiplex PCR, and TCRdb kept only the in-frame ones, dropping some. The sample lists 95,000 to 100,000 clones, around 79% occurring once. Sequencing used PBMCs. The receptors were gathered from a woman aged 35 to 49 in good health and CMV-seronegative. The CDR3 runs from the conserved cysteine through the conserved F or W. Fields, in order: J gene, V gene, CDR3 protein.

TRBJ2-6 | TRBV7-9 | CASSSLGVPSGANVLTF
TRBJ1-2 | TRBV4-3 | CASSQGPNYGYTF
TRBJ2-5 | TRBV9 | CASSTGGLAVQETQYF
TRBJ2-2 | TRBV7-3 | CASSKRSPGELFF
TRBJ1-4 | TRBV25-1 | CASRLQGVEKLFF
TRBJ1-6 | TRBV6-5 | CASSYRTGSDNSPLHF
TRBJ2-1 | TRBV7-9 | CASSLVTSGSLHEQFF
TRBJ2-2 | TRBV30 | CAWSVPGVDTGELFF
TRBJ1-1 | TRBV11-2 | CASSLRTGAQAFF
TRBJ2-7 | TRBV7-8 | CASRPLRGQGHEQYF
TRBJ2-1 | TRBV9 | CASSVGGTEQFF
TRBJ2-1 | TRBV5-1 | CASSLELAGYNEQFF
TRBJ2-1 | TRBV7-8 | CASTEWVAGDSYNEQFF
TRBJ2-4 | TRBV2 | CASTLLAKNIQYF
TRBJ2-5 | TRBV15 | CATSRLQETQYF
TRBJ2-7 | TRBV9 | CASSTTGTTSYEQYF
TRBJ1-5 | TRBV7-7 | CASSQSENQPQHF
TRBJ1-4 | TRBV20-1 | CSASNNEKLFF
TRBJ1-2 | TRBV28 | CASLTAPNNYGYTF
TRBJ1-2 | TRBV27 | CASSRTDPFGYGYTF
TRBJ1-1 | TRBV19 | CASSIRQGLNTEAFF
. | TRBV6-5 | CASSNRDNYEQYF
TRBJ2-1 | TRBV6-1 | CASSEKAVGSSYNEQFF
TRBJ2-5 | TRBV27 | CASSPGTGGETQYF
TRBJ2-1 | TRBV6-6 | CASSSGTGGLEQFF
TRBJ1-4 | TRBV5-1 | CASSLALERKEKLFF
TRBJ2-5 | TRBV6-5 | CASSRDSSRETQYF
TRBJ1-2 | TRBV6-5 | CASSYGGDGGYTF
TRBJ2-3 | TRBV19 | CASSIVQREGTQYF
TRBJ2-5 | TRBV5-1 | CASSWSSGYQETQYF
TRBJ1-2 | TRBV10-3 | CAISDPTGMNYGYTF
TRBJ1-5 | TRBV28 | CASSLTGRAGNQPQHF
TRBJ2-1 | TRBV7-3 | CASSLLAGGHNEQFF
TRBJ2-5 | TRBV7-2 | CASSKYSSGGKETQYF